This TCR beta chain was found in a study of human T cells and chemical hapten exposure. Study overall: A patient group, mainly female, showed alopecia areata, totalis or universalis.

Time point here: pre-sensitization, week 0. Specified treatment: therapeutic diphenylcyclopropenone sensitization with weekly scalp DPC. General study findings and limits: After DPC sensitization, TCRs above 1 in 1000 frequency showed no change.

Germline V lookup: CDR1 SEHNR, CDR2 FQNEAQ (reference sequence). This CDR3 has 17 residues. The ends lost 1 base at V and 7 bases at J; junction bases unmatched: 11. In the case of this clonotype: Its target is unknown.

TCRdb re-derived calls from the RACE reads in MiXCR, one entry per CDR3 protein. There are about 42,000 distinct CDR3 sequences in the sample; approximately 13% occur only once, and about 5.7% lies in the top ten. The sample consisted of whole blood, taken in connection with sensitization to the hapten diphenylcyclopropenone (DPC). The chain couples TRBV7-9 to TRBJ2-3, with 10 bases lining up with TRBD2. This receptor was identified in a woman aged 30 to 39 with alopecia areata. Some clones in this sample may be carry-over from other donors' samples. CDR3: CASSLVASGSPAYTQYF. Written as DNA, the CDR3 is TGTGCCAGCAGCTTAGTTGCTAGCGGGAGCCCCGCTTATACGCAGTATTTT.